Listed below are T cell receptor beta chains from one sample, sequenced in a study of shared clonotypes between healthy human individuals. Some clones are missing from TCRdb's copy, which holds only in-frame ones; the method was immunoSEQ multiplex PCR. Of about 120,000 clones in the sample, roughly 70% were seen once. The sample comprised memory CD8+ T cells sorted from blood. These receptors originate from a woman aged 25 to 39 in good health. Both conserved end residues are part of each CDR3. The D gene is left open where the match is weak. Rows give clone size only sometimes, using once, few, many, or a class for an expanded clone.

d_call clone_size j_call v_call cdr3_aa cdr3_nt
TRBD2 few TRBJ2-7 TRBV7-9 CASSLDASAGLFSYEQYF TGTGCCAGCAGCTTAGATGCCTCAGCGGGACTGTTCTCCTACGAGCAGTACTTC
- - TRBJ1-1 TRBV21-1 CASSKWLQGERVTEAFF TGTGCCAGCAGCAAATGGTTACAGGGTGAACGAGTCACTGAAGCTTTCTTT
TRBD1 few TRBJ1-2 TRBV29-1 CSVERQGPDGYTF TGCAGCGTTGAACGACAGGGCCCCGACGGCTACACCTTC
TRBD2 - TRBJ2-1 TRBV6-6 CASSETSGFDEQFF TGTGCCAGCAGTGAGACTAGCGGGTTCGATGAGCAGTTCTTC
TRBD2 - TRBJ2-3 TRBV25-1 CASSESQREVSTDTQYF TGTGCCAGCAGTGAATCCCAGCGGGAGGTGAGCACAGATACGCAGTATTTT
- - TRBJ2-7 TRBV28 CASSLGTPLTYEQYF TGTGCCAGCAGTTTGGGGACTCCCTTAACCTACGAGCAGTACTTC
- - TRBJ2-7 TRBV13 CASRRRGANYEQYF TGTGCCAGCAGACGCAGGGGGGCCAACTACGAGCAGTACTTC
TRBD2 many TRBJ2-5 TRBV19 CASSMASGDQETQYF TGTGCCAGTAGTATGGCTAGCGGGGACCAAGAGACCCAGTACTTC
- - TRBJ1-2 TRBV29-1 CSVGWGKAGYTF TGCAGCGTTGGGTGGGGGAAAGCTGGCTACACCTTC
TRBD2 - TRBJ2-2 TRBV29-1 CSVWSAGDHTGELFF TGCAGCGTTTGGTCAGCGGGAGACCACACCGGGGAGCTGTTTTTT
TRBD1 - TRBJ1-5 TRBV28 CAGSPGVTGKLQPQHF TGTGCCGGCAGCCCTGGAGTGACAGGGAAGCTTCAGCCCCAGCATTTT
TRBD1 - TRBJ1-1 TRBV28 CASSPNGKGAVEAFF TGTGCCAGCAGCCCCAACGGAAAGGGGGCGGTTGAAGCTTTCTTT
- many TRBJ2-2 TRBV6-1 CASSEATDTGELFF TGTGCCAGCAGTGAAGCGACGGACACCGGGGAGCTGTTTTTT
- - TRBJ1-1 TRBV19 CASSMRGPTEAFF TGTGCCAGTAGTATGCGAGGGCCGACTGAAGCTTTCTTT
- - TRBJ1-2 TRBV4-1 CASSQAQGYGYTF TGCGCCAGCAGCCAGGCACAGGGCTATGGCTACACCTTC
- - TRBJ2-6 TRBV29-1 CSVEEDRPSGANVLTF TGCAGCGTTGAAGAGGACAGACCCTCTGGGGCCAACGTCCTGACTTTC
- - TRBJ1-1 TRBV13 CASSLGYGLVSEAFF TGTGCCAGCAGCTTAGGCTACGGCCTCGTGTCTGAAGCTTTCTTT
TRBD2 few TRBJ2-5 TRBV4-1 CASSQEGLSSGRSYQETQYF TGCGCCAGCAGCCAAGAAGGTCTGTCTAGCGGGAGGTCCTACCAAGAGACCCAGTACTTC
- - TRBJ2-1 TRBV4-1 CASSQYPGASGFSWQFF TGCGCCAGCAGCCAATATCCTGGGGCTAGTGGTTTTTCTTGGCAGTTCTTC
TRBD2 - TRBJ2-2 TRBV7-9 CASSQSRLAGGPHAGELFF TGTGCCAGCAGCCAGAGTCGTCTAGCGGGAGGGCCGCACGCCGGGGAGCTGTTTTTT
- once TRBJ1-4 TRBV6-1 CASIRSKGEKLFF TGTGCCAGCATTAGGTCCAAGGGTGAAAAACTGTTTTTT
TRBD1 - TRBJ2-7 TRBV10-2 CASASRGRGFEQYF TGCGCCAGCGCCAGCAGGGGGCGAGGTTTCGAGCAGTACTTC
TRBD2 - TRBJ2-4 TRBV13 CASSLGLSFSGSDIQYF TGTGCCAGCAGCTTAGGCCTCTCGTTTAGCGGGTCAGACATTCAGTACTTC